This T cell receptor beta chain was obtained from a study of beta chain features in type 1 diabetes. Germline assignment: CDR1 SGHTA and CDR2 FQGNSA. The CDR3 consists of 14 residues. The ends were cut back, 1 base at V and 0 bases at J, with 6 bases in the middle. Study conclusions and caveats: TCRB CDR3s were moderately but significantly shorter in Type 1 diabetes patients in all four CD4+ subsets.

The sample holds a few counts of this clone. What it binds is not known. Expressed TCRB transcripts were sequenced because the isolated RNA had all been reverse transcribed beforehand. Profiled with immunoSEQ multiplex PCR; TCRdb holds only in-frame clones, not every one. This repertoire shows roughly 100,000 clones, roughly 28% found once; its top ten account for 0.5% to 0.55%. This TCR was recovered from a young woman with type 1 diabetes. Sequencing was carried out using central memory CD4+ T cells from blood. V and J are TRBV7-2 and TRBJ1-1, with D hard to call. CDR3 in amino acids: CASSLGQMNTEAFF. As DNA, the CDR3 is TGTGCCAGCAGCTTAGGTCAAATGAACACTGAAGCTTTCTTT.